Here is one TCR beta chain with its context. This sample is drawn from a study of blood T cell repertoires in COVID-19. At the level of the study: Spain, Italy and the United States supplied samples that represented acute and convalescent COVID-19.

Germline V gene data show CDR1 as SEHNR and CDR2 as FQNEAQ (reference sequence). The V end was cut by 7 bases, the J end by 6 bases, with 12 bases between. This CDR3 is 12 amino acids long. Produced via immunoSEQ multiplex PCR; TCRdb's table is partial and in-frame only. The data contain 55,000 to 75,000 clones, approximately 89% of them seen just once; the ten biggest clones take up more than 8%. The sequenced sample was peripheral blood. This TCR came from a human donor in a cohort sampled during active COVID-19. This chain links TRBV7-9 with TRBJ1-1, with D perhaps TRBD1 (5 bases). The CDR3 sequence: CASTRGDAEAFF. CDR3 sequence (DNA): TGTGCCAGCACCCGGGGGGATGCTGAAGCTTTCTTT.